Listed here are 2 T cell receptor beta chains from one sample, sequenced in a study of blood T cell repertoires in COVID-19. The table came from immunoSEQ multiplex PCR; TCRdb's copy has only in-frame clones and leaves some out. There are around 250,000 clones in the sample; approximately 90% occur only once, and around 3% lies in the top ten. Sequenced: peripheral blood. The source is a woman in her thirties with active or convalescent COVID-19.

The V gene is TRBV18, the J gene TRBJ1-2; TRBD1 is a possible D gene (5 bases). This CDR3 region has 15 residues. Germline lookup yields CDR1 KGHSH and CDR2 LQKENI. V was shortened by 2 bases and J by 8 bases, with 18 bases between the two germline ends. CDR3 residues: CASSPIRAGLEGYTF. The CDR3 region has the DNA TGTGCCAGCTCACCAATAAGAGCAGGGTTGGAGGGCTACACCTTC.

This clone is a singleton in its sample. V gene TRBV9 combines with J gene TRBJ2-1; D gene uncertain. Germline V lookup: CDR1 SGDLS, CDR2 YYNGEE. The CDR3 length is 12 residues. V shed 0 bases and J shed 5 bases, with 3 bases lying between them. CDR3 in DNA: TGTGCCAGCAGCGTAGTAAACAATGAGCAGTTCTTC. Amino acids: CASSVVNNEQFF.